This TCR beta chain was found in a study of blood T cell repertoires in COVID-19. Cohort assignment relied on participant-reported clinical history. The CDR3 contains 16 residues. The protocol was immunoSEQ multiplex PCR, while the TCRdb copy is restricted to in-frame clones and leaves out a portion. The profile shows under 250,000 clones, approximately 86% of them singletons. The receptor's source is a woman in her thirties with acute COVID-19. This sequence joins TRBV21-1 and TRBJ2-3; TRBD2 is taken as the D call from the table, unchecked against the DNA. TRBV21-1 is labeled a pseudogene. Sequenced sample: PBMCs or T cells enriched from blood (not recorded which). CDR3 amino acids: CASSKKGSGGADTQYF. In DNA, the CDR3 is TGTGCCAGCAGCAAAAAAGGGAGCGGGGGCGCAGATACGCAGTATTTT.